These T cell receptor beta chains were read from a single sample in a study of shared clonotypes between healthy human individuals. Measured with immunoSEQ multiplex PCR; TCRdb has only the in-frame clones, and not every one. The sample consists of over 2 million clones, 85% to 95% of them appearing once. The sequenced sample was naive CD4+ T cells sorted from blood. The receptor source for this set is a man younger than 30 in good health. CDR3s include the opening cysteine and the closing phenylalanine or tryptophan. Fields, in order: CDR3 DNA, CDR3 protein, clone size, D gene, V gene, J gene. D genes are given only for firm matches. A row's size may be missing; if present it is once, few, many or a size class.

CDR3 DNA: TGTGCCAGCAGTTACTTGCGGGGAGGGACAGATACGCAGTATTTT
CDR3 protein: CASSYLRGGTDTQYF
clone size: NA
D gene: TRBD2
V gene: TRBV6-6
J gene: TRBJ2-3

CDR3 DNA: TGTGCCAGCAGCAAAGGACAGGGGGCAGGCGGGGAGCTGTTTTTT
CDR3 protein: CASSKGQGAGGELFF
clone size: NA
D gene: TRBD1
V gene: TRBV9
J gene: TRBJ2-2

CDR3 DNA: TGTGCAAGTCGCCGCGAGGAGGCCGGGGAGCTGTTTTTT
CDR3 protein: CASRREEAGELFF
clone size: NA
D gene: NA
V gene: TRBV12-2
J gene: TRBJ2-2

CDR3 DNA: TGTGCTAGCAGCCTTAAAGGTGGCACTGAAGCTTTCTTT
CDR3 protein: CASSLKGGTEAFF
clone size: NA
D gene: NA
V gene: TRBV7-7
J gene: TRBJ1-1

CDR3 DNA: TGCGCCAGCAGCTTGGAAGTCGGGATCTCCTACAATGAGCAGTTCTTC
CDR3 protein: CASSLEVGISYNEQFF
clone size: NA
D gene: NA
V gene: TRBV5-1
J gene: TRBJ2-1

CDR3 DNA: TGCGCCAGCAGCAACCCAACTATTTCCGAGCAGTACTTC
CDR3 protein: CASSNPTISEQYF
clone size: NA
D gene: NA
V gene: TRBV5-1
J gene: TRBJ2-7

CDR3 DNA: TGCGCCAGCAGCCCCGGACAGGGTGCGCAGTATTTT
CDR3 protein: CASSPGQGAQYF
clone size: NA
D gene: TRBD1
V gene: TRBV5-1
J gene: TRBJ2-3

CDR3 DNA: TGTGCCAGCAGTCCAGGAGTTTTCAATGAGCAGTTCTTC
CDR3 protein: CASSPGVFNEQFF
clone size: NA
D gene: NA
V gene: TRBV6-5
J gene: TRBJ2-1

CDR3 DNA: TGTGCCAGCAGTTTATTGGGGGATTTGAACACTGAAGCTTTCTTT
CDR3 protein: CASSLLGDLNTEAFF
clone size: once
D gene: NA
V gene: TRBV28
J gene: TRBJ1-1

CDR3 DNA: TGTGCCTGGAGTACCCGAGGGACAGGGTTTGTCAATGAAAAACTGTTTTTT
CDR3 protein: CAWSTRGTGFVNEKLFF
clone size: NA
D gene: TRBD1
V gene: TRBV30
J gene: TRBJ1-4